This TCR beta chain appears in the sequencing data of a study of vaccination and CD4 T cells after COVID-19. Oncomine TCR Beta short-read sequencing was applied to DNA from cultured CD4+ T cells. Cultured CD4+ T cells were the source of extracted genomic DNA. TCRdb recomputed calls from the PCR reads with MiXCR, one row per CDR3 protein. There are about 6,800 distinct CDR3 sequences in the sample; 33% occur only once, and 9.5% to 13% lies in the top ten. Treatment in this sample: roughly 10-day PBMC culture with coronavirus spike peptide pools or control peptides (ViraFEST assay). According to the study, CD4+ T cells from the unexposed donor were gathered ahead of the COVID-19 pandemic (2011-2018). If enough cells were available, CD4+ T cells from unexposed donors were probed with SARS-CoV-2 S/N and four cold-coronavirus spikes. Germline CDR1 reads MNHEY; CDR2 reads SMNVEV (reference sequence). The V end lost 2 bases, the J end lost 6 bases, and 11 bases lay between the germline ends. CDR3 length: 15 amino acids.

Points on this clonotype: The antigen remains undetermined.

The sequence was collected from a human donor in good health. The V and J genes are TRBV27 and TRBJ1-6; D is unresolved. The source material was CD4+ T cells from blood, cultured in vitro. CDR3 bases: TGTGCCAGCAGTTTAACTCCATTCGGTAATTCACCCCTCCACTTT. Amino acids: CASSLTPFGNSPLHF.